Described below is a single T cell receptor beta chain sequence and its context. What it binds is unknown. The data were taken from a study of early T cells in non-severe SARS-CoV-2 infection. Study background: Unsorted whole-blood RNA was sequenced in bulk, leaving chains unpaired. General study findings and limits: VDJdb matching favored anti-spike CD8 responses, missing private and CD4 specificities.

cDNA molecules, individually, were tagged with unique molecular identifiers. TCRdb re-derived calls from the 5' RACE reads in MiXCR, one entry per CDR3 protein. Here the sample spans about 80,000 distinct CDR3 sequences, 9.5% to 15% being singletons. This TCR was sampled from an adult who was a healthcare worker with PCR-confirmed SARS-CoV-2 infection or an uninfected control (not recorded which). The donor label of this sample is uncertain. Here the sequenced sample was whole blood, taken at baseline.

CDR3 sequence (DNA): TGCGCCAGCAGTGAAGGGGGGGGCAACTATGGCTACACCTTC. Translating it yields CASSEGGGNYGYTF. The V gene is TRBV10-2, the J gene TRBJ1-2; tentative D call: TRBD1 (6 bases). The CDR3 runs to 14 residues. V lost 3 bases and J lost 2, with 10 bases in between. Germline V CDR1 and CDR2: WSHSY, SAAADI.